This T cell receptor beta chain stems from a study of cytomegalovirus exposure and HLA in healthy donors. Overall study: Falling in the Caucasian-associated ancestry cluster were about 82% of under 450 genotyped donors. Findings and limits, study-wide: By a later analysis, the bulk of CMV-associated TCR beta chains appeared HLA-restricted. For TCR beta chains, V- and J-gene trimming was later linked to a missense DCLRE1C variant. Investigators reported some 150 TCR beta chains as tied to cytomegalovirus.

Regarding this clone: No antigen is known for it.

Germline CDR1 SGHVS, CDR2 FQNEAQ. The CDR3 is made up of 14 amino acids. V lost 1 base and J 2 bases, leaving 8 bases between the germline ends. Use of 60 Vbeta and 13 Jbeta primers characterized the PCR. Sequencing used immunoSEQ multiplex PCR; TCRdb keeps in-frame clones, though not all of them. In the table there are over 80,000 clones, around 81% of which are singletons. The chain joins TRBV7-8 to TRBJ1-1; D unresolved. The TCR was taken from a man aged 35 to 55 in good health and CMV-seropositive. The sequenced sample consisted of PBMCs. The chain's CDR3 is CASSLGTGNTEAFF. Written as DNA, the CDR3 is TGTGCCAGCAGCTTAGGGACGGGAAACACTGAAGCTTTCTTT.